These T cell receptor beta chains were read from a single sample in a study of blood T cell repertoires in COVID-19. Produced via immunoSEQ multiplex PCR; TCRdb's table is partial and in-frame only. The sample includes around 120,000 clones, over 75% seen only once; the top ten take about 2.5%. The source material was peripheral blood. These receptors were obtained from a man aged 45-65 years with acute or convalescent COVID-19. Each CDR3 is given with its conserved first and last residue. D genes are given only for firm matches. Clone size is given for some rows only: seen once, a few or many times, or a class if the clone is expanded.

V gene: TRBV2
J gene: TRBJ1-5
clone size: few
D gene: TRBD1
CDR3 protein: CASSGQDSWPQHF
CDR3 DNA: TGTGCCAGCAGCGGACAGGACTCCTGGCCCCAGCATTTT

V gene: TRBV7-8
J gene: TRBJ2-7
clone size: NA
D gene: NA
CDR3 protein: CASSYSGFKESEQYF
CDR3 DNA: TGTGCCAGCAGCTATTCGGGGTTCAAGGAGAGCGAGCAGTACTTC

V gene: TRBV27
J gene: TRBJ1-6
clone size: NA
D gene: NA
CDR3 protein: CASSQNREYNSPLHF
CDR3 DNA: TGTGCCAGCAGTCAAAACAGGGAGTATAATTCACCCCTCCACTTT

V gene: TRBV5-3
J gene: TRBJ2-1
clone size: once
D gene: NA
CDR3 protein: CARSLARLIPYNEQFF
CDR3 DNA: TGTGCCAGAAGCTTGGCGAGGTTAATCCCCTACAATGAGCAGTTCTTC

V gene: TRBV10-3
J gene: TRBJ2-1
clone size: NA
D gene: TRBD2
CDR3 protein: CAISDNSGRAYNEQFF
CDR3 DNA: TGTGCCATCAGTGACAATAGCGGGAGGGCCTACAATGAGCAGTTCTTC

V gene: TRBV5-1
J gene: TRBJ2-2
clone size: NA
D gene: TRBD1
CDR3 protein: CASSMGDRGLSGELFF
CDR3 DNA: TGCGCCAGCAGCATGGGGGACAGGGGGCTATCCGGGGAGCTGTTTTTT

V gene: TRBV5-4
J gene: TRBJ1-2
clone size: NA
D gene: TRBD1
CDR3 protein: CASSEGTGAQYGYTF
CDR3 DNA: TGTGCCAGCAGCGAAGGGACAGGGGCTCAATATGGCTACACCTTC

V gene: TRBV19
J gene: TRBJ2-2
clone size: NA
D gene: NA
CDR3 protein: CASSISRGSAGELFF
CDR3 DNA: TGTGCCAGTAGTATATCTCGGGGGTCGGCCGGGGAGCTGTTTTTT

V gene: TRBV19
J gene: TRBJ2-1
clone size: NA
D gene: TRBD1
CDR3 protein: CASKTGGPWLDEQFF
CDR3 DNA: TGTGCCAGTAAGACAGGGGGCCCTTGGTTGGATGAGCAGTTCTTC

V gene: TRBV7-9
J gene: TRBJ1-1
clone size: NA
D gene: NA
CDR3 protein: CASSSNFGAFF
CDR3 DNA: TGTGCCAGCAGCTCTAACTTCGGGGCTTTCTTT

V gene: TRBV29-1
J gene: TRBJ2-7
clone size: NA
D gene: TRBD1
CDR3 protein: CSAIMGQRYEQYF
CDR3 DNA: TGCAGCGCGATAATGGGACAGCGCTACGAGCAGTACTTC

V gene: TRBV6-2/TRBV6-3
J gene: TRBJ2-3
clone size: NA
D gene: NA
CDR3 protein: CASSSLSRDFTDTQYF
CDR3 DNA: TGTGCCAGCAGTTCCCTGAGCCGGGACTTTACAGATACGCAGTATTTT

V gene: TRBV7-9
J gene: TRBJ2-7
clone size: NA
D gene: TRBD2
CDR3 protein: CASSLRTSYEQYF
CDR3 DNA: TGTGCCAGCAGCCTACGGACTAGTTACGAGCAGTACTTC

V gene: TRBV18
J gene: TRBJ1-1
clone size: NA
D gene: NA
CDR3 protein: CASSPSLNTEAFF
CDR3 DNA: TGTGCCAGCTCACCAAGCCTGAACACTGAAGCTTTCTTT

V gene: TRBV6-6
J gene: TRBJ2-5
clone size: once
D gene: NA
CDR3 protein: CASSPRDTVQETQYF
CDR3 DNA: TGTGCCAGCAGCCCCCGGGACACGGTCCAAGAGACCCAGTACTTC

V gene: TRBV7-2
J gene: TRBJ1-4
clone size: NA
D gene: NA
CDR3 protein: CASSLVYGDEKLFF
CDR3 DNA: TGTGCCAGCAGCTTAGTTTACGGGGATGAAAAACTGTTTTTT

V gene: TRBV14
J gene: TRBJ1-2
clone size: once
D gene: TRBD1
CDR3 protein: CASSQEQGAAGYTF
CDR3 DNA: TGTGCCAGCAGCCAAGAACAGGGGGCAGCCGGCTACACCTTC